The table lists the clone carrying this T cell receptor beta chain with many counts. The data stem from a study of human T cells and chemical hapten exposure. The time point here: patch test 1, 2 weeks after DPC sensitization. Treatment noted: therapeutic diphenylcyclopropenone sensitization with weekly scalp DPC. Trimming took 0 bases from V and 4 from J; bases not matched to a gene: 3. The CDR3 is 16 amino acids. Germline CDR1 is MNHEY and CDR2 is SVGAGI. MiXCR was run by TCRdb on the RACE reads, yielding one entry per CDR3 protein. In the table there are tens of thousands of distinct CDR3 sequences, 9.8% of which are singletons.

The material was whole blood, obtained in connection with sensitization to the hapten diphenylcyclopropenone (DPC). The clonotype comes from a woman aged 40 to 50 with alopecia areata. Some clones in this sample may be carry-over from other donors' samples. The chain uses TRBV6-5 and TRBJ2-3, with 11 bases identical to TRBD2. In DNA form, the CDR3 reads TGTGCCAGCAGTTACTCGATGGGACTAGCGGCAGATACGCAGTATTTT. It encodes CASSYSMGLAADTQYF.